This TCR beta chain was documented in a study of blood T cell repertoires in COVID-19. The CDR3 is made up of 15 amino acids. From germline, CDR1 is LGHNA and CDR2 YNFKEQ. V was trimmed by 4 bases and J by 7 bases, leaving 16 bases between them. The authors' processing: Reference gene primer amplification gave estimated nucleated cell counts. Data came from immunoSEQ multiplex PCR; TCRdb stores just in-frame clones and leaves some out. V, J and clone size were drawn from that table, and D and trimming were deduced from the DNA. Counted here are 250,000 or so clones, nearly 90% occurring once; the ten biggest clones make up approximately 2.1%.

Sequenced: peripheral blood. V is TRBV4-2 and J is TRBJ2-2; no clear D gene. The clonotype comes from a woman aged 60-70 years with COVID-19, enrolled during active disease. The DNA for the CDR3 is TGTGCCAGCAGCCTCCAAGCCGTTTCCGGCGGGGAGCTGTTTTTT. This encodes CASSLQAVSGGELFF.